This entry concerns a single TCR beta chain. This CDR3 is built from 14 residues. Trimming took off 0 bases at V and 9 bases at J, with 12 bases between the two ends. The germline V gene encodes CDR1 LGHDT and CDR2 YNNKEL (reference sequence). Original handling: Reference gene primer amplification yielded estimated nucleated cell counts. The table came from immunoSEQ multiplex PCR; TCRdb's copy has only in-frame clones and leaves some out. V and J calls and clone size come straight from that table; D and trimming were deduced from the DNA. The sample carries a few hundred thousand clones, 70% to 90% recorded once. These data originate in a study of blood T cell repertoires in COVID-19. On the study more broadly: Donors in the United States, Italy and Spain gave samples during acute or convalescent COVID-19. T cells, B-cell-depleted T cells, or PBMCs supplied cDNA or gDNA.

The specimen sequenced was peripheral blood. V usage is TRBV3-1 (or the pseudogene TRBV3-2) and J usage is TRBJ1-5; D is uncertain. The sequence came from a woman between 70 and 85 years old with COVID-19, enrolled during active disease. In DNA form, the CDR3 reads TGTGCCAGCAGCCAAGAGGCGGGAGGAAGGCCCCAGCATTTT. This codes for CASSQEAGGRPQHF.